The 11 T cell receptor beta chains listed next were all sequenced from one sample in a study of blood T cell repertoires in COVID-19. TCRdb's table, derived via immunoSEQ multiplex PCR, lists solely in-frame clones and lacks some. The sample gives some 260,000 clones, approximately 88% of which show up once; about 0.7% is in the top ten. The sample was peripheral blood. The receptor set was obtained from a human donor in a cohort sampled during active COVID-19.

J is TRBJ1-1 and V is TRBV7-9; TRBD1 aligns across 7 bases. Germline CDR1 and CDR2: SEHNR and FQNEAQ (reference sequence). The CDR3 length is 13 residues. Trimming cost V 7 bases and J 3 bases; bases outside gene matches: 5. The CDR3 is CASIDREDTEAFF. The CDR3 DNA reads as TGTGCCAGCATCGACAGGGAAGACACTGAAGCTTTCTTT. Based on the CDR3 plus reference TRBV7-9 and TRBJ1-1, the full variable domain is DTGVSQNPRHKITKRGQNVTFRCDPISEHNRLYWYRQTLGQGPEFLTYFQNEAQLEKSRLLSDRFSAERPKGSFSTLEIQRTEQGDSAMYLCASIDREDTEAFFGQGTRLTVV.

V and J are TRBV5-1 and TRBJ2-3; 7 bases align to TRBD2. The germline CDR1 and CDR2 sequences are SGHRS and YFSETQ. There are 13 residues in the CDR3. The V gene end was trimmed by 3 bases and the J gene end by 4 bases; junction bases not matched to a gene: 2. CDR3 bases: TGCGCCAGCAGCTCCCGGGGGGCAGATACGCAGTATTTT. Amino acids: CASSSRGADTQYF.

V and J are TRBV27 and TRBJ2-1; tentatively, D is TRBD2 (5 bases). V lost 6 bases and J 6 bases, leaving 21 bases between the germline ends. Germline CDR1 and CDR2: MNHEY and SMNVEV (reference sequence). There are 16 residues in the CDR3. The CDR3 nucleotides read TGTGCCAGCAGCCCCCGTGGTGCGCGGGTAATCAATGAGCAGTTCTTC. Translating it yields CASSPRGARVINEQFF.

The chain uses TRBV7-2 and TRBJ1-5; 7 nucleotides align to TRBD1. V lost 2 bases and J lost 6; bases outside the gene matches: 4. Germline CDR1 SGHTA, CDR2 FQGNSA. This CDR3 has 14 residues. The chain's CDR3 is CASSLSTGVQPQHF. The CDR3 bases are TGTGCCAGCAGCTTAAGTACAGGGGTTCAGCCCCAGCATTTT.

The genes are TRBV27 and TRBJ2-7, with D unresolved. The CDR3 extends over 12 amino acids. The V and J ends lost 6 bases and 3 bases respectively, with 9 bases between them. Looked up from germline, CDR1 is MNHEY and CDR2 is SMNVEV (reference sequence). In DNA form, the CDR3 reads TGTGCCAGCAGCTCGAGGAGCTACGAGCAGTACTTC. This gives the protein CASSSRSYEQYF.

The chain uses TRBV5-1 and TRBJ1-2, with TRBD1 identical over 11 bases. The CDR3 covers 15 residues. Per the germline V gene, CDR1 is SGHRS and CDR2 is YFSETQ. J was trimmed by 8 bases and V by 2 bases; bases with no gene match: 8. CDR3 bases: TGCGCCAGCAGCTTCCTCGGACAGGGGGCGAAAGGCTACACCTTC. This codes for CASSFLGQGAKGYTF.

The CDR3 DNA follows: TGTGCCTGGAAGAAACAGGACACTGAAGCTTTCTTT. Translation gives CAWKKQDTEAFF. This chain links TRBV30 with TRBJ1-1; TRBD1 might be the D (5 bases). This CDR3 comprises 12 residues. V was trimmed by 4 bases and J by 3 bases, leaving 9 bases between them. Germline CDR1 GTSNPN, CDR2 SVGIG (reference sequence).

This chain connects TRBV24-1 to TRBJ1-5; 7 nucleotides match TRBD1. Trimming took 4 bases from V and 0 from J; bases not matched to a gene: 5. The germline gives CDR1 KGHDR, CDR2 SFDVKD. The CDR3 loop spans 16 amino acids. The CDR3 DNA is TGTGCCACCAGTGACCACAGGGGCTCTAGCAATCAGCCCCAGCATTTT. It yields the protein CATSDHRGSSNQPQHF.

The chain recombines TRBV2 with TRBJ1-1; maybe TRBD1 (5 bases). Between the trimmed V and J ends, which lost 11 bases and 2 bases, there was a span of 15 bases. The length of the CDR3 is 13 residues. The V gene's germline CDR1 is SNHLY and CDR2 FYNNEI. CDR3 coding DNA: TGTGCCTCCGGGGGGGATGTCAACACTGAAGCTTTCTTT. Amino acids: CASGGDVNTEAFF.

The rearrangement joins TRBV9 to TRBJ2-7; the D gene is possibly TRBD1 (6 bases). V lost 4 bases to trimming and J lost 2 bases, with 13 bases between them. The germline V gene encodes CDR1 SGDLS and CDR2 YYNGEE. There are 14 residues in the CDR3. The DNA of the CDR3 is TGTGCCAGCAGCCTCGAGACAGGTACCTACGAGCAGTACTTC. Protein product: CASSLETGTYEQYF.

CDR3 DNA: TGTGCCAGTAGAGCCGGGACAGGGCTTTACGAGCAGTACTTC. Protein product: CASRAGTGLYEQYF. The J gene is TRBJ2-7, the V gene TRBV19, with 9 positions matching TRBD1. The CDR3 is made up of 14 amino acids. The germline CDR1 and CDR2 sequences are LNHDA and SQIVND (reference sequence). The trim removed 6 bases at V and 4 bases at J, leaving 7 bases unmatched.